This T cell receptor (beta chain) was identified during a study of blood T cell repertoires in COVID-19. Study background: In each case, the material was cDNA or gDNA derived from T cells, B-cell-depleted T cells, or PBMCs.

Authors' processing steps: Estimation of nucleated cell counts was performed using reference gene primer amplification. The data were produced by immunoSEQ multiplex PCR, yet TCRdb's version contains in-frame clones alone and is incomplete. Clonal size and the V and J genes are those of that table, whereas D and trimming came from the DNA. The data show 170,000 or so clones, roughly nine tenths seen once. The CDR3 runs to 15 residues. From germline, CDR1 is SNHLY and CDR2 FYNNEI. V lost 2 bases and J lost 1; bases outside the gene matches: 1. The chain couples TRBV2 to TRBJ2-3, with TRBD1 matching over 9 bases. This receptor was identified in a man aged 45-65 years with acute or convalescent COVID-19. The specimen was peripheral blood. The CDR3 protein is CASSERTGGTDTQYF. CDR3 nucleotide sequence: TGTGCCAGCAGTGAACGGACAGGGGGCACAGATACGCAGTATTTT.